The 10 T cell receptor beta chains below all came from one sample that was sequenced in a study of blood T cell repertoires in COVID-19. Produced via immunoSEQ multiplex PCR; TCRdb's table is partial and in-frame only. Seen here are some 300,000 clones, over 80% observed once, and the top ten hold over 5.5%. Sequenced input: peripheral blood. These receptors were collected from a woman between 50 and 59 years old with COVID-19, enrolled during active disease.

The chain carries TRBV3-1 (or the pseudogene TRBV3-2) and TRBJ2-1, with 7 bases fitting TRBD2. This CDR3 comprises 15 residues. V lost 3 bases and J lost 2; bases outside the gene matches: 4. CDR1 and CDR2 (germline): LGHDT, YNNKEL (reference sequence). The CDR3 coding sequence is TGTGCCAGCAGCCAGCGGGAGATCCCCTACAATGAGCAGTTCTTC. This sequence encodes CASSQREIPYNEQFF.

This rearrangement joins TRBV9 to TRBJ2-3, with TRBD2 matching 9 bases. The CDR3 contains 17 residues. Germline V gene sequence: CDR1 SGDLS, CDR2 YYNGEE. Trimming removed 0 bases from V and 3 bases from J; junction bases left unmatched: 8. For the CDR3, the DNA is TGTGCCAGCAGCGTAGATGGGCGGGAGGGTAGGACAGATACGCAGTATTTT. Translated: CASSVDGREGRTDTQYF.

J is TRBJ2-6 and V is TRBV15; D remains ambiguous. This CDR3 comprises 18 residues. V lost 1 base and J lost 0, with 13 bases in between. Germline V gives CDR1 LNHNV, CDR2 YYDKDF (reference sequence). The CDR3 nucleotides are TGTGCCACCAGCAGAGGCGGAACGGTGAGCTCTGGGGCCAACGTCCTGACTTTC. Translated: CATSRGGTVSSGANVLTF.

This clone was counted only a few times. The chain couples TRBV29-1 to TRBJ1-1, with 11 positions matching TRBD1. The germline gives CDR1 SQVTM, CDR2 ANQGSEA. There are 14 residues in the CDR3. V lost 6 bases and J lost 7; bases outside the gene matches: 10. Written as DNA, the CDR3 is TGCAGCGTGGACAGGGGGCGGGTGATGGGTGAAGCTTTCTTT. Its translation: CSVDRGRVMGEAFF.

The chain has TRBV2 and TRBJ2-3; 8 bases align to TRBD2. Trimming at V came to 8 bases and at J to 2 bases, leaving 6 bases not matched to a gene. The CDR3 sequence is 14 residues long. CDR1 is SNHLY and CDR2 is FYNNEI in the germline V gene. The DNA of the CDR3 is TGTGCCAGCGGGGTAGCGGGACCCACAGATACGCAGTATTTT. As protein: CASGVAGPTDTQYF.

The chain links TRBV3-1 (or the pseudogene TRBV3-2) to TRBJ1-2; TRBD1 aligns across 9 bases. The junction had 11 bases not matched to a gene; V was cut back by 3 bases and J by 0 bases. Looked up from germline, CDR1 is LGHDT and CDR2 is YNNKEL (reference sequence). The CDR3 totals 18 residues. This CDR3 reads CASSQLNSQGAPNYGYTF. DNA for the CDR3: TGTGCCAGCAGCCAGCTTAACTCACAGGGGGCTCCTAACTATGGCTACACCTTC.

This chain connects TRBV12-5 to TRBJ2-7; D remains ambiguous. Germline values: CDR1 LGHNT, CDR2 FRNRAP. Trimming cost V 4 bases and J 3 bases, with 10 bases left between them. The CDR3 runs 13 residues. The CDR3 loop reads CASGSLGNYEQYF. The CDR3 DNA follows: TGTGCTAGTGGTTCCCTGGGCAACTACGAGCAGTACTTC. Complete variable domain (other parts from reference TRBV12-5 and TRBJ2-7): DARVTQTPRHKVTEMGQEVTMRCQPILGHNTVFWYRQTMMQGLELLAYFRNRAPLDDSGMPKDRFSAEMPDATLATLKIQPSEPRDSAVYFCASGSLGNYEQYFGPGTRLTVT.

The J gene is TRBJ2-7, the V gene TRBV28, with unresolved D. From germline, CDR1 is MDHEN and CDR2 SYDVKM. V gave up 6 bases and J gave up 0 bases, with 12 bases separating them. The CDR3 is made up of 14 amino acids. The CDR3 is CASSSWSDSYEQYF. CDR3 sequence (DNA): TGTGCCAGCAGCTCGTGGAGTGACTCCTACGAGCAGTACTTC.

V and J are TRBV29-1 and TRBJ2-7; 8 bases match TRBD1. The ends lost 5 bases at V and 2 bases at J; junction bases unmatched: 8. This CDR3 comprises 14 residues. In germline, CDR1 is SQVTM, CDR2 ANQGSEA. The CDR3 nucleotides read TGCAGCGTTACCGGGACAGGATTTCCCTACGAGCAGTACTTC. Amino acids: CSVTGTGFPYEQYF.

V gene TRBV12-3 or TRBV12-4 combines with J gene TRBJ2-1; no clear D. There are 13 residues in the CDR3. Trimming removed 4 bases from V and 3 bases from J, with 7 bases in between. CDR3 nucleotide sequence: TGTGCCAGCAGTTGGGCCAGCTACAATGAGCAGTTCTTC. This codes for CASSWASYNEQFF.